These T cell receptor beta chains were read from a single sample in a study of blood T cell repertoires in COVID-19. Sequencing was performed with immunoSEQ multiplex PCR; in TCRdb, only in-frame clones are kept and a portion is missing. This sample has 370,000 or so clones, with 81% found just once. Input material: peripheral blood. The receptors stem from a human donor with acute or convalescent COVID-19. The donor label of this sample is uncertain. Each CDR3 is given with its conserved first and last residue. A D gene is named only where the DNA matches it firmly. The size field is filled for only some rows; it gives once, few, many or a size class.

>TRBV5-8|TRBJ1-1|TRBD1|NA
CASSWDRQGNTEAFF
TGTGCCAGCAGCTGGGACAGACAGGGGAACACTGAAGCTTTCTTT
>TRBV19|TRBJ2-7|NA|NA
CASSIFHSRASSYEQYF
TGTGCCAGTAGTATTTTCCATTCCAGGGCGAGCTCCTACGAGCAGTACTTC
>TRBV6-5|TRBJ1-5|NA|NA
CASSPSRTARRPQHF
TGTGCCAGCAGTCCTAGCAGGACAGCTCGAAGGCCCCAGCATTTT
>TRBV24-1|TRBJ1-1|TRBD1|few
CATSDLTPDRTEAFF
TGTGCCACCAGTGATCTAACCCCGGACAGGACTGAAGCTTTCTTT
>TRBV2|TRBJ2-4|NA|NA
CASRQGGVKNIQYF
TGTGCCAGCCGCCAAGGGGGGGTCAAAAACATTCAGTACTTC
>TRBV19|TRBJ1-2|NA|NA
CASSTRQRNGYTF
TGTGCCAGTAGTACTCGACAAAGGAATGGCTACACCTTC
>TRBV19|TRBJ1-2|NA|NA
CASFVDRIYGYTF
TGTGCCAGTTTCGTAGACAGGATCTATGGCTACACCTTC
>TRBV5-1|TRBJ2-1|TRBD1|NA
CASSLGGGFKQFF
TGCGCCAGCAGCTTGGGAGGGGGCTTTAAGCAGTTCTTC
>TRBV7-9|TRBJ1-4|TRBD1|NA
CASRFDREREKLFF
TGTGCCAGCCGTTTCGACAGGGAGAGGGAAAAACTGTTTTTT
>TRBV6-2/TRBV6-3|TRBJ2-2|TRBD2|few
CASSYQRGGGELFF
TGTGCCAGCAGTTACCAGCGGGGCGGGGGGGAGCTGTTTTTT
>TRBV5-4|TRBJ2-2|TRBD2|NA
CASSQQAGVTGELFF
TGTGCCAGCAGCCAACAAGCGGGAGTCACCGGGGAGCTGTTTTTT
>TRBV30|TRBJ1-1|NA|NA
CAWGGQVNTEAFF
TGTGCCTGGGGGGGGCAGGTGAACACTGAAGCTTTCTTT
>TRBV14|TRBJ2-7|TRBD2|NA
CASSPGGSGLLYEQYF
TGTGCCAGCAGCCCGGGGGGTTCGGGCCTCCTCTACGAGCAGTACTTC
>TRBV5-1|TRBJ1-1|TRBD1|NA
CASSFTGEITEAFF
TGCGCCAGCAGCTTTACAGGGGAAATCACTGAAGCTTTCTTT
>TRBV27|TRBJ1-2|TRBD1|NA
CASSDRGLGGYTF
TGTGCCAGCAGTGACAGGGGTTTAGGTGGCTACACCTTC
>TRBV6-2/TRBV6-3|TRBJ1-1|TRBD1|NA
CASSYYDRGRAFF
TGTGCCAGCAGTTACTACGACAGGGGACGAGCTTTCTTT
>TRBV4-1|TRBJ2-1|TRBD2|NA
CASSEAAIMGAGGSYNEQFF
TGCGCCAGCAGCGAAGCGGCTATCATGGGAGCGGGGGGGTCCTACAATGAGCAGTTCTTC
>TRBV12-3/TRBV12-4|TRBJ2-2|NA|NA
CASSLYGRGELFF
TGTGCCAGCAGTTTATATGGCCGCGGGGAGCTGTTTTTT
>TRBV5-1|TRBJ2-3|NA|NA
CASSRSDTQYF
TGCGCCAGCAGCCGGTCAGATACGCAGTATTTT
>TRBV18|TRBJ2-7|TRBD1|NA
CASSRADRVIIYEQYF
TGTGCCAGCTCACGCGCCGACAGGGTGATCATCTACGAGCAGTACTTC
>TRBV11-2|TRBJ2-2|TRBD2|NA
CASSLGGRENTGELFF
TGTGCCAGCAGCTTAGGTGGGAGGGAGAACACCGGGGAGCTGTTTTTT
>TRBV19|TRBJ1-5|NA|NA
CASIRRGGHQPQHF
TGTGCCAGTATCCGGAGGGGGGGACATCAGCCCCAGCATTTT